These 10 T cell receptor beta chains came from one sample sequenced in a study of CXCR3-negative and CXCR3-positive naive CD8 T cells. The TRB cDNA libraries were prepared by 5' RACE with UMI labels. TCRdb derives one entry per CDR3 protein from the 5' RACE reads, leaving out DNA. The listing contains under 75,000 distinct CDR3 sequences. Sequenced material: naive CXCR3- CD8+ T cells from blood. Subset of the sample: CD45RO-CCR7+CD27+CD95- naive CD8+ T cells lacking CXCR3 (TNR3-). Receptor source: a human donor in good health. Some clones in this sample may be carry-over from other donors' samples.

This sequence joins TRBV12-3 or TRBV12-4 and TRBJ2-1; the D call from TCRdb, TRBD1, cannot be confirmed without DNA. The CDR3 extends over 12 amino acids. Here the CDR3 reads CASSNDRDEQFF.

The chain employs TRBV29-1 and TRBJ2-1; no DNA is available, so the TRBD2 call from TCRdb remains unchecked. Germline V gene sequence: CDR1 SQVTM, CDR2 ANQGSEA. This CDR3 spans 15 amino acids. This CDR3 reads CSETGTSGGESEQFF.

This chain connects TRBV7-9 to TRBJ1-1; with no DNA, the TCRdb D assignment of TRBD1 cannot be verified. CDR3 size: 13 residues. Germline values: CDR1 SEHNR, CDR2 FQNEAQ (reference sequence). This CDR3 reads CASSPTAGAEAFF.

Here the CDR3 reads CASSLGTGNLPLHF. The rearrangement uses TRBV9 and TRBJ1-6; the TRBD1 assignment by TCRdb is unverifiable without DNA. Germline V gene data show CDR1 as SGDLS and CDR2 as YYNGEE. CDR3 length: 14 residues.

The V call is TRBV18, the J call TRBJ1-5; TCRdb's assignment of TRBD1 cannot be checked, as there is no DNA. Germline V CDR1 and CDR2: KGHSH, LQKENI. CDR3 length equals 19 residues. The CDR3 loop is CASSLQGQGIEYGNQPQHF.

V gene TRBV7-6 combines with J gene TRBJ2-7; TCRdb reports TRBD1, a call that lacks DNA to check it against. Germline V lookup: CDR1 SGHVS, CDR2 FNYEAQ. The CDR3 is made up of 16 amino acids. The CDR3 loop reads CASSTRSGAPSYEQYF.

V and J are TRBV29-1 and TRBJ2-7; TCRdb's D call of TRBD1 is untestable without DNA. The CDR3 has 13 amino acids. Per the germline V gene, CDR1 is SQVTM and CDR2 is ANQGSEA. The CDR3 is CSVYRGETYEQYF.

The chain carries TRBV12-3 or TRBV12-4 and TRBJ2-1. The CDR3 covers 14 residues. CDR3 protein: CASSFMGSYNEQFF.

V is TRBV7-9 and J is TRBJ2-5; TCRdb's D call of TRBD1 is untestable without DNA. Germline CDR1 is SEHNR and CDR2 is FQNEAQ (reference sequence). The CDR3 loop spans 16 amino acids. The chain's CDR3 is CASSTREAGDQETQYF. The full variable domain, in which reference TRBV7-9 and TRBJ2-5 provide the parts outside the CDR3, is DTGVSQNPRHKITKRGQNVTFRCDPISEHNRLYWYRQTLGQGPEFLTYFQNEAQLEKSRLLSDRFSAERPKGSFSTLEIQRTEQGDSAMYLCASSTREAGDQETQYFGPGTRLLVL.

The V gene is TRBV29-1, the J gene TRBJ2-1; TCRdb's D gene call, TRBD1, goes unchecked for lack of DNA. The germline V gene encodes CDR1 SQVTM and CDR2 ANQGSEA. CDR3 length: 12 amino acids. The CDR3 loop is CSDTQGANEQFF.